The rows below give T cell receptor beta chains drawn from one sample of a study of regulatory T cells in long-lasting Graves disease. TCRdb used MiXCR to reprocess the multiplex PCR reads, holding one entry per CDR3 protein. The sample includes around 450,000 distinct CDR3 sequences, just under 15% of them seen just once. In addition, the sample was reused for a study of T cells in Graves' hyperthyroidism and ophthalmopathy.

The sequencing here drew on peripheral blood mononuclear cells (PBMCs), taken at new diagnosis, from a patient treated with antithyroid drugs. The receptors were gathered from a woman in her twenties or thirties with Graves disease. The CDR3 runs from the conserved cysteine through the conserved F or W. Each record gives: CDR3 DNA, CDR3 protein, clone size, D gene, J gene, V gene. A D gene is named only where the DNA matches it firmly. Not all rows give a size; the values are once, few, many and, for expanded clones, a class.

cdr3_nt: TGCAGCGTTGTTGTTGTCAACACTGAAGCTTTCTTT
cdr3_aa: CSVVVVNTEAFF
clone_size: -
d_call: -
j_call: TRBJ1-1
v_call: TRBV29-1

cdr3_nt: TGTGCCAGCAGGTTTAGCGGGAGGAACAATGAGCAGTTCTTC
cdr3_aa: CASRFSGRNNEQFF
clone_size: -
d_call: TRBD2
j_call: TRBJ2-1
v_call: TRBV6-2/TRBV6-3

cdr3_nt: TGCGCCAGCAGCCAAGTGTATACTCAGCCCCAGCATTTT
cdr3_aa: CASSQVYTQPQHF
clone_size: few
d_call: -
j_call: TRBJ1-5
v_call: TRBV4-1

cdr3_nt: TGCAGTGCTAGAGATCATCAGGACTCCTACAATGAGCAGTTCTTC
cdr3_aa: CSARDHQDSYNEQFF
clone_size: many
d_call: -
j_call: TRBJ2-1
v_call: TRBV20-1

cdr3_nt: TGTGCCTGGACCACGCCCTGGATGGGATACGAGCAGTACTTC
cdr3_aa: CAWTTPWMGYEQYF
clone_size: -
d_call: -
j_call: TRBJ2-7
v_call: TRBV30

cdr3_nt: TGCGCCAGCAGCCCCCACGTAGCGGGCTACAATGAGCAGTTCTTC
cdr3_aa: CASSPHVAGYNEQFF
clone_size: -
d_call: TRBD2
j_call: TRBJ2-1
v_call: TRBV4-1

cdr3_nt: TGTGCCAGCTTGCGGGAGAATTTAAACAATGAGCAGTTCTTC
cdr3_aa: CASLRENLNNEQFF
clone_size: few
d_call: TRBD2
j_call: TRBJ2-1
v_call: TRBV28

cdr3_nt: TGTGCCAGCAGTTACTCAAGACTCCCGAGGGGGGGGGGGTATAGCAATCAGCCCCAGCATTTT
cdr3_aa: CASSYSRLPRGGGYSNQPQHF
clone_size: -
d_call: -
j_call: TRBJ1-5
v_call: TRBV6-5

cdr3_nt: TGTGCCACCAGTGATCTTACAGCGGGAGTAATGAATACGCAGTATTTT
cdr3_aa: CATSDLTAGVMNTQYF
clone_size: many
d_call: TRBD2
j_call: TRBJ2-3
v_call: TRBV24-1

cdr3_nt: TGCGCCAGCAGCTTCTTGAGCCAGCGGAACACAGATACGCAGTATTTT
cdr3_aa: CASSFLSQRNTDTQYF
clone_size: many
d_call: -
j_call: TRBJ2-3
v_call: TRBV5-1

cdr3_nt: TGTGCCACCAGCAGAGACCCGGGAGCCTCCTACGAGCAGTACTTC
cdr3_aa: CATSRDPGASYEQYF
clone_size: many
d_call: -
j_call: TRBJ2-7
v_call: TRBV15

cdr3_nt: TGTGCCAGCAGCCAGGGTGGGATCCGAGCTTTCTTT
cdr3_aa: CASSQGGIRAFF
clone_size: many
d_call: -
j_call: TRBJ1-1
v_call: TRBV7-2

cdr3_nt: TGTGCCAGTAGTACCTCGACAGGGGGAGGGGGTCAGCCCCAGCATTTT
cdr3_aa: CASSTSTGGGGQPQHF
clone_size: few
d_call: TRBD1
j_call: TRBJ1-5
v_call: TRBV19

cdr3_nt: TGTGCCAGCAGTGACAGTCTCTCTGGGGCCAACGTCCTGACTTTC
cdr3_aa: CASSDSLSGANVLTF
clone_size: few
d_call: -
j_call: TRBJ2-6
v_call: TRBV6-4

cdr3_nt: TGCGCCAGCAGCCAAGATGTGTGGAATGAGCAGTTCTTC
cdr3_aa: CASSQDVWNEQFF
clone_size: -
d_call: -
j_call: TRBJ2-1
v_call: TRBV4-1

cdr3_nt: TGTGCCAGCAGCCAAACGCCTAGCGGGATCTACGAGCAGTACTTC
cdr3_aa: CASSQTPSGIYEQYF
clone_size: many
d_call: TRBD2
j_call: TRBJ2-7
v_call: TRBV3-1

cdr3_nt: TGTGCCAGCAGTTTATCAGAGGGGCCCGTCTCCTACGAGCAGTACTTC
cdr3_aa: CASSLSEGPVSYEQYF
clone_size: -
d_call: -
j_call: TRBJ2-7
v_call: TRBV27

cdr3_nt: TGCAGTGCTAGAGAACTAGCGGGAGGCTCCTACGAGCAGTACTTC
cdr3_aa: CSARELAGGSYEQYF
clone_size: many
d_call: TRBD2
j_call: TRBJ2-7
v_call: TRBV20-1

cdr3_nt: TGCGCCAGCAGTTCGCCGGGACGGTCGTCCTACGAGCAGTACTTC
cdr3_aa: CASSSPGRSSYEQYF
clone_size: few
d_call: -
j_call: TRBJ2-7
v_call: TRBV4-1

cdr3_nt: TGCAGTGCTATTAGCGGGAGAGAAGGGTGGGCGGCCACAGATACGCAGTATTTT
cdr3_aa: CSAISGREGWAATDTQYF
clone_size: many
d_call: TRBD2
j_call: TRBJ2-3
v_call: TRBV20-1

cdr3_nt: TGTGCCAGCAGCTTCGTCGGCGGGACCAACACAGATACGCAGTATTTT
cdr3_aa: CASSFVGGTNTDTQYF
clone_size: many
d_call: -
j_call: TRBJ2-3
v_call: TRBV13

cdr3_nt: TGTGCCAGCAGCTCGCGCCCGGAGGAAAAACTGTTTTTT
cdr3_aa: CASSSRPEEKLFF
clone_size: -
d_call: -
j_call: TRBJ1-4
v_call: TRBV9

cdr3_nt: TGTGCCAGTAGCGGGACCTACAATGAGCAGTTCTTC
cdr3_aa: CASSGTYNEQFF
clone_size: few
d_call: -
j_call: TRBJ2-1
v_call: TRBV19

cdr3_nt: TGCAGTGCTAGGGCAACGACTAGCGGGAGGGTTGAGCAGTTCTTC
cdr3_aa: CSARATTSGRVEQFF
clone_size: many
d_call: TRBD2
j_call: TRBJ2-1
v_call: TRBV20-1

cdr3_nt: TGTGCCACCAGCAGTTATCGTCTAGCGGGAGGAGCCGGGGAGCTGTTTTTT
cdr3_aa: CATSSYRLAGGAGELFF
clone_size: -
d_call: TRBD2
j_call: TRBJ2-2
v_call: TRBV15

cdr3_nt: TGCGCCAGCAGCCAAGAGCCAGGGACTAGTGGCACCTACGAGCAGTACTTC
cdr3_aa: CASSQEPGTSGTYEQYF
clone_size: few
d_call: TRBD2
j_call: TRBJ2-7
v_call: TRBV4-1

cdr3_nt: TGTGCCAGCAGACGACAGGGGGGGAACACCGGGGAGCTGTTTTTT
cdr3_aa: CASRRQGGNTGELFF
clone_size: many
d_call: TRBD1
j_call: TRBJ2-2
v_call: TRBV2

cdr3_nt: TGTGCCAGCACCGACCACGGTTATAGCAATCAGCCCCAGCATTTT
cdr3_aa: CASTDHGYSNQPQHF
clone_size: few
d_call: -
j_call: TRBJ1-5
v_call: TRBV28

cdr3_nt: TGTGCCAGCAGTTTACCCCCAATTCTCTACACCTTC
cdr3_aa: CASSLPPILYTF
clone_size: many
d_call: -
j_call: TRBJ1-2
v_call: TRBV12-3/TRBV12-4

cdr3_nt: TGTGCCAGCAGCTTTCGGGGAGGGCCTCCTAACAATGAGCAGTTCTTC
cdr3_aa: CASSFRGGPPNNEQFF
clone_size: -
d_call: TRBD2
j_call: TRBJ2-1
v_call: TRBV7-9

cdr3_nt: TGTGCCACCAGCAGAGTCCTAGCGGGGGCTGAGTCAGATACGCAGTATTTT
cdr3_aa: CATSRVLAGAESDTQYF
clone_size: -
d_call: TRBD2
j_call: TRBJ2-3
v_call: TRBV15

cdr3_nt: TGTGCCATCAGTGAGCCCAGGGGGGAAGCTTTCTTT
cdr3_aa: CAISEPRGEAFF
clone_size: many
d_call: TRBD1
j_call: TRBJ1-1
v_call: TRBV10-3

cdr3_nt: TGCAGCGTAGCGGAAATGGGGGTCAATTCACCCCTCCACTTT
cdr3_aa: CSVAEMGVNSPLHF
clone_size: -
d_call: -
j_call: TRBJ1-6
v_call: TRBV29-1

cdr3_nt: TGTGCCATCAGTGAGCAGCGGCCGAACACCGGGGAGCTGTTTTTT
cdr3_aa: CAISEQRPNTGELFF
clone_size: many
d_call: -
j_call: TRBJ2-2
v_call: TRBV10-3

cdr3_nt: TGTGCCAGTAGTGGTTACAGGGGAGCGGGCACTGAAGCTTTCTTT
cdr3_aa: CASSGYRGAGTEAFF
clone_size: few
d_call: TRBD1
j_call: TRBJ1-1
v_call: TRBV19

cdr3_nt: TGTGCCAGCAGTCAAGCGGGGAGAAACACCATATATTTT
cdr3_aa: CASSQAGRNTIYF
clone_size: -
d_call: -
j_call: TRBJ1-3
v_call: TRBV11-2

cdr3_nt: TGCAGTGCCCAGAGTTGGGGGGAGACCCAGTACTTC
cdr3_aa: CSAQSWGETQYF
clone_size: many
d_call: -
j_call: TRBJ2-5
v_call: TRBV20-1

cdr3_nt: TGTGCCAGCAGCTCCGGGACATCGCCGGAGGGCTACACCTTC
cdr3_aa: CASSSGTSPEGYTF
clone_size: -
d_call: -
j_call: TRBJ1-2
v_call: TRBV13

cdr3_nt: TGTGCCAGCAGTTTCGGTGGTATGGCTGGGGCCAACGTCCTGACTTTC
cdr3_aa: CASSFGGMAGANVLTF
clone_size: -
d_call: -
j_call: TRBJ2-6
v_call: TRBV12-3/TRBV12-4

cdr3_nt: TGTGCCAGCAGCCCGCGGACTAGCGGGAGTGATACGCAGTATTTT
cdr3_aa: CASSPRTSGSDTQYF
clone_size: many
d_call: TRBD2
j_call: TRBJ2-3
v_call: TRBV7-9

cdr3_nt: TGTGCCAGCAGTTTTGGGCGGCCTAATGAGCAGTTCTTC
cdr3_aa: CASSFGRPNEQFF
clone_size: many
d_call: -
j_call: TRBJ2-1
v_call: TRBV12-3/TRBV12-4

cdr3_nt: TGTGCCAGCAGCATTATAGGAGGGTCTGGAAACACCATATATTTT
cdr3_aa: CASSIIGGSGNTIYF
clone_size: many
d_call: -
j_call: TRBJ1-3
v_call: TRBV28

cdr3_nt: TGTGCCAGCAGCCAGGCGGGACTATATGACGAGCAGTACTTC
cdr3_aa: CASSQAGLYDEQYF
clone_size: few
d_call: TRBD2
j_call: TRBJ2-7
v_call: TRBV4-2

cdr3_nt: TGTGCCAGCAGTATGACAGGCCTCGGGCCCCAGCATTTT
cdr3_aa: CASSMTGLGPQHF
clone_size: -
d_call: -
j_call: TRBJ1-5
v_call: TRBV6-1

cdr3_nt: TGTGCCAGCAGTTACATGGCAGTTCCAGGGGGTCAAGAGACCCAGTACTTC
cdr3_aa: CASSYMAVPGGQETQYF
clone_size: -
d_call: TRBD1
j_call: TRBJ2-5
v_call: TRBV6-2/TRBV6-3

cdr3_nt: TGTGCCAGCAGCCCCTCTCGTGGAGAGCAGTTCTTC
cdr3_aa: CASSPSRGEQFF
clone_size: many
d_call: -
j_call: TRBJ2-1
v_call: TRBV7-3

cdr3_nt: TGTGCCAGCAGCTTAGAGTCTAATGAAAAACTGTTTTTT
cdr3_aa: CASSLESNEKLFF
clone_size: few
d_call: -
j_call: TRBJ1-4
v_call: TRBV7-9

cdr3_nt: TGTGCCAGCAGTTCGAGTAGCGGGAGGGGGTACAATGAGCAGTTCTTC
cdr3_aa: CASSSSSGRGYNEQFF
clone_size: many
d_call: TRBD2
j_call: TRBJ2-1
v_call: TRBV12-3/TRBV12-4

cdr3_nt: TGTGCCAGCAGTGAAAGGGTTAGGCTAGCGGGTTCCAATGAGCAGTTCTTC
cdr3_aa: CASSERVRLAGSNEQFF
clone_size: -
d_call: TRBD2
j_call: TRBJ2-1
v_call: TRBV2

cdr3_nt: TGTGCCACCAGTGATTTAGCTTTCGGGACAGGGCGGAAAGATACGCAGTATTTT
cdr3_aa: CATSDLAFGTGRKDTQYF
clone_size: -
d_call: TRBD1
j_call: TRBJ2-3
v_call: TRBV24-1

cdr3_nt: TGCGCCAGCAGCCGGAACTCTGGAAACACCATATATTTT
cdr3_aa: CASSRNSGNTIYF
clone_size: -
d_call: -
j_call: TRBJ1-3
v_call: TRBV4-1

cdr3_nt: TGTGCTAGTGGTTTGGTACCGGGACTAGCGGGAGTCACCGGGGAGCTGTTTTTT
cdr3_aa: CASGLVPGLAGVTGELFF
clone_size: -
d_call: TRBD2
j_call: TRBJ2-2
v_call: TRBV12-5